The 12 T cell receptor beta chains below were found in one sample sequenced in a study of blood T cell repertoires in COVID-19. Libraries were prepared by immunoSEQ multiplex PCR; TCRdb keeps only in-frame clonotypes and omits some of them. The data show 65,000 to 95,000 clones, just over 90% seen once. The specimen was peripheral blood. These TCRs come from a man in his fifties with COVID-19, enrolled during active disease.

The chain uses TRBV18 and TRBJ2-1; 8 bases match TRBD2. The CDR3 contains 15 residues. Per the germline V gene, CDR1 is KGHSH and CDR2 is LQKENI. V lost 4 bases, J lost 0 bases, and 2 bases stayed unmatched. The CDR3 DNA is TGTGCCAGCTCACAGAGCGGGAGCTCCTACAATGAGCAGTTCTTC. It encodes CASSQSGSSYNEQFF.

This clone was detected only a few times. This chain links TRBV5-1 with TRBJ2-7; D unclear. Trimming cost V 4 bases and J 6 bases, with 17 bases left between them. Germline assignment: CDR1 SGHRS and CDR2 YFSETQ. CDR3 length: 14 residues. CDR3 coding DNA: TGCGCCAGCAGCCGATCAGAGGAGACCGGCGAGCAGTACTTC. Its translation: CASSRSEETGEQYF. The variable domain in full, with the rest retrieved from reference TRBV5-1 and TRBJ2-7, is KAGVTQTPRYLIKTRGQQVTLSCSPISGHRSVSWYQQTPGQGLQFLFEYFSETQRNKGNFPGRFSGRQFSNSRSEMNVSTLELGDSALYLCASSRSEETGEQYFGPGTRLTVT.

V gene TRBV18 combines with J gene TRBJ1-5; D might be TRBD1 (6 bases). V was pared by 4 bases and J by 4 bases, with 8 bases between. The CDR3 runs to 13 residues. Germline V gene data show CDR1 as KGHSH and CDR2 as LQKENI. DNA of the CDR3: TGTGCCAGCTCACTTGGACAGAATCAGCCCCAGCATTTT. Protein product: CASSLGQNQPQHF.

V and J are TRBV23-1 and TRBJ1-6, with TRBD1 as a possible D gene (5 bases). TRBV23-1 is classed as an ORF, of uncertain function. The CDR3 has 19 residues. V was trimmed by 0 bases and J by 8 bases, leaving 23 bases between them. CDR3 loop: CASSQSMSPRAGFHSPLHF. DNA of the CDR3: TGCGCCAGCAGTCAATCGATGAGTCCCAGGGCCGGTTTCCATTCACCCCTCCACTTT.

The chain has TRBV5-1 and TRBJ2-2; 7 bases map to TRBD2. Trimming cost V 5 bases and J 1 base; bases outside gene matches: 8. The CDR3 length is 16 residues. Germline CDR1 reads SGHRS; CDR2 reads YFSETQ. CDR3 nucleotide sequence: TGCGCCAGCAGTACGGGACTATCTAAGAACACCGGGGAGCTGTTTTTT. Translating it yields CASSTGLSKNTGELFF.

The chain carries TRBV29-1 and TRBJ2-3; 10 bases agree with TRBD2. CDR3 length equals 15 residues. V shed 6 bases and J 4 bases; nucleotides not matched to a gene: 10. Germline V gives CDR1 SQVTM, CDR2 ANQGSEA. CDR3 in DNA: TGCAGCGTCGTAACAGCGGGAGGGATCTCAGATACGCAGTATTTT. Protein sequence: CSVVTAGGISDTQYF.

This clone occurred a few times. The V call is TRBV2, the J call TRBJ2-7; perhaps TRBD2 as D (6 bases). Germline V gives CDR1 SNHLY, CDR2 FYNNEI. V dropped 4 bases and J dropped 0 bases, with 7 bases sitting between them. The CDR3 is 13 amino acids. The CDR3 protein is CASSGDSSYEQYF. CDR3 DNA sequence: TGTGCCAGCAGTGGGGACTCCTCCTACGAGCAGTACTTC.

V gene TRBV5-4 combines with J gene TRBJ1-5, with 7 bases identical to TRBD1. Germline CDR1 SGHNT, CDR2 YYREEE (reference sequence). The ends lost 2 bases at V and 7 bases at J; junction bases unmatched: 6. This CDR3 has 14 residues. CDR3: CASSFQGVGQPQHF. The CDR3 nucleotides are TGTGCCAGCAGCTTTCAGGGGGTCGGGCAGCCCCAGCATTTT.

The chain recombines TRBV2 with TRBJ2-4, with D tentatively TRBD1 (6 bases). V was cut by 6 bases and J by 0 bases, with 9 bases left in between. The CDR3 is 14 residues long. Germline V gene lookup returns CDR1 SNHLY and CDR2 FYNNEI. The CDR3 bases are TGTGCCAGCAGACGCAGGGGAGCCAAAAACATTCAGTACTTC. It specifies CASRRRGAKNIQYF.

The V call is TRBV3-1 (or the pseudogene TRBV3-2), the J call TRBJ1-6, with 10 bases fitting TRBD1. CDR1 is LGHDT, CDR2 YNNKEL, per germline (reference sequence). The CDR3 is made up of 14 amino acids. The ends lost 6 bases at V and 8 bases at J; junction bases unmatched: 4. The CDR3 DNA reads TGTGCCAGCAGATACGGGACAGGGGATTCACCCCTCCACTTT. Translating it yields CASRYGTGDSPLHF.

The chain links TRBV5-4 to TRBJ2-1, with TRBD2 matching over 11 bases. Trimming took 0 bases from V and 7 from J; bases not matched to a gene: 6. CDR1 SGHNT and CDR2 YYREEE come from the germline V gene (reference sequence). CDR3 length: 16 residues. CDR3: CASSLGLAGGGNEQFF. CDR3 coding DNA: TGTGCCAGCAGCTTGGGGCTAGCGGGAGGAGGGAATGAGCAGTTCTTC.

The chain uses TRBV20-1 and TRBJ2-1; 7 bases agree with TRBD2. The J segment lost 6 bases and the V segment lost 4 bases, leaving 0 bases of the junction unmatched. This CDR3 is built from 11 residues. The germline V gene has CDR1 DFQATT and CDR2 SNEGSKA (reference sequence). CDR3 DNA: TGCAGTGCTACTAGCGGCAATGAGCAGTTCTTC. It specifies CSATSGNEQFF.